Listed below are T cell receptor beta chains from one sample, sequenced in a study of tumor-infiltrating lymphocytes in localized non-small cell lung cancer. Only in-frame clones appear in the TCRdb table, and some are missing; sequencing was by immunoSEQ multiplex PCR. The data show 5,500 to 7,000 clones, with around 80% seen just once and roughly 6% held by the top ten. The sample taken for sequencing was lung tumor tissue. Receptors were obtained from a human donor with non-small cell lung cancer. Both conserved end residues are part of each CDR3. The D gene is left open where the match is weak. Where a row states a size, it is once, few, many or the class of an expanded clone; other rows omit it.

TRBV18	18	NA	TRBJ2-3	few	CASSHSNLQGTSTDTQYF	TGTGCCAGCTCACACAGCAACCTACAGGGAACAAGCACAGATACGCAGTATTTT
TRBV28	15	NA	TRBJ1-1	NA	CASRPSGAFVTEAFF	TGTGCCAGCAGACCCTCCGGGGCCTTCGTCACTGAAGCTTTCTTT
TRBV7-9	14	NA	TRBJ2-2	few	CASSSSRNTGELFF	TGTGCCAGCAGCTCCTCGAGGAACACCGGGGAGCTGTTTTTT
TRBV9	14	TRBD2	TRBJ2-7	NA	CASGGGTSDYEQYF	TGTGCCAGCGGGGGGGGGACTAGCGACTACGAGCAGTACTTC
TRBV27	15	NA	TRBJ1-6	NA	CASSLSGSGGSPLHF	TGTGCCAGCAGTTTATCGGGCAGCGGCGGTTCACCCCTCCACTTT
TRBV7-9	13	NA	TRBJ1-2	NA	CASSTPGDYGYTF	TGTGCCAGCAGCACCCCAGGGGACTATGGCTACACCTTC
TRBV18	16	TRBD1	TRBJ1-2	NA	CASSPLETGGFYGYTF	TGTGCCAGCTCCCCTCTGGAGACAGGGGGCTTCTATGGCTACACCTTC
TRBV6-5	12	NA	TRBJ2-7	once	CASSSTLGEQYF	TGTGCCAGCAGTTCCACCCTAGGAGAGCAGTACTTC
TRBV6-6	15	TRBD1	TRBJ2-5	NA	CASSYQAGGKETQYF	TGTGCCAGCAGTTACCAGGCAGGGGGCAAGGAGACCCAGTACTTC
TRBV2	19	TRBD2	TRBJ2-5	NA	CASSEALWAPAGGGETQYF	TGTGCCAGCAGTGAAGCGCTTTGGGCCCCAGCGGGGGGGGGAGAGACCCAGTACTTC
TRBV2	15	TRBD1	TRBJ2-3	once	CASREGQGVTDTQYF	TGTGCCAGCAGAGAAGGACAGGGCGTCACAGATACGCAGTATTTT
TRBV10-1	17	NA	TRBJ2-1	few	CASSYRRGPSSYNEQFF	TGCGCCAGCAGTTACAGGAGGGGGCCGAGCTCCTACAATGAGCAGTTCTTC
TRBV6-5	16	TRBD2	TRBJ2-3	NA	CASSYASGSGTDTQYF	TGTGCCAGCAGTTACGCTAGCGGCAGTGGCACAGATACGCAGTATTTT
TRBV7-2	14	NA	TRBJ1-2	NA	CASSVVLGPGGYTF	TGTGCCAGCAGCGTTGTATTAGGACCAGGGGGCTACACCTTC
TRBV4-1	15	NA	TRBJ1-3	NA	CASSQETSRWNTIYF	TGCGCCAGCAGCCAAGAAACCTCACGGTGGAACACCATATATTTT
TRBV25-1	12	NA	TRBJ2-1	NA	CASSEVYNEQFF	TGTGCCAGCAGTGAGGTATACAATGAGCAGTTCTTC
TRBV25-1	15	TRBD1	TRBJ2-7	few	CASSEYQGAIYEQYF	TGTGCCAGCAGTGAATACCAGGGGGCGATCTACGAGCAGTACTTC
TRBV6-1	18	TRBD2	TRBJ2-1	NA	CASSEARRGSGRAHEQFF	TGTGCCAGCAGTGAAGCGCGAAGGGGGAGCGGGAGGGCCCATGAGCAGTTCTTC
TRBV9	12	NA	TRBJ1-4	NA	CASSATNEKLFF	TGTGCCAGCAGCGCAACTAATGAAAAACTGTTTTTT
TRBV19	17	TRBD1	TRBJ2-5	NA	CASSTARIGETGETQYF	TGTGCCAGTAGTACGGCGCGAATCGGGGAGACAGGGGAGACCCAGTACTTC
TRBV4-3	15	NA	TRBJ2-2	NA	CASSQVGSSTGELFF	TGCGCCAGCAGCCAAGTGGGCAGTTCCACCGGGGAGCTGTTTTTT
TRBV6-6	16	TRBD2	TRBJ2-5	NA	CASSRPGLAGQETQYF	TGTGCCAGCAGCCGTCCGGGACTAGCGGGACAAGAGACCCAGTACTTC
TRBV9	15	NA	TRBJ2-6	NA	CASSVDSSGANVLTF	TGTGCCAGCAGCGTAGACAGCTCTGGGGCCAACGTCCTGACTTTC
TRBV7-9	15	TRBD2	TRBJ2-3	few	CASSLEAAGVAPQYF	TGTGCCAGCAGCTTAGAGGCAGCGGGAGTCGCCCCGCAGTATTTT
TRBV9	14	TRBD1	TRBJ1-5	NA	CASSAGTGSQPQHF	TGTGCCAGCAGCGCGGGGACAGGGAGTCAGCCCCAGCATTTT
TRBV28	15	TRBD2	TRBJ2-7	NA	CASSWQHSGTYEQYF	TGTGCCAGCAGTTGGCAACATAGCGGGACCTACGAGCAGTACTTC
TRBV6-1	12	NA	TRBJ2-5	NA	CASSVGVETQYF	TGTGCCAGCAGTGTTGGGGTGGAGACCCAGTACTTC
TRBV5-8	11	NA	TRBJ2-1	NA	CASSTKTQQFF	TGTGCCAGCAGCACAAAGACCCAGCAGTTCTTC
TRBV11-3	11	NA	TRBJ1-1	few	CASSYGTRSFF	TGTGCCAGCAGCTACGGGACAAGGTCTTTCTTT
TRBV7-8	13	NA	TRBJ1-1	NA	CASSLEWSTEAFF	TGTGCCAGCAGCTTAGAGTGGAGCACTGAAGCTTTCTTT
TRBV29-1	9	NA	TRBJ1-2	NA	CSVPEGYTF	TGCAGCGTTCCGGAGGGCTACACCTTC
TRBV7-9	15	NA	TRBJ2-3	NA	CASSRRTVSTDTQYF	TGTGCCAGCAGCAGGCGGACAGTCAGCACAGATACGCAGTATTTT
TRBV14	13	NA	TRBJ1-1	few	CASSQGRWTEAFF	TGTGCCAGCAGCCAAGGGAGGTGGACTGAAGCTTTCTTT
TRBV11-3	13	NA	TRBJ1-4	few	CASSQESGEKLFF	TGTGCCAGCAGTCAAGAGAGCGGTGAAAAACTGTTTTTT
TRBV27	13	NA	TRBJ1-3	NA	CASSGSAGNTIYF	TGTGCCAGCAGCGGGTCCGCTGGAAACACCATATATTTT
TRBV5-6	15	TRBD1	TRBJ2-7	NA	CASSLPQGAIYEQYF	TGTGCCAGCAGCTTGCCCCAGGGGGCTATCTACGAGCAGTACTTC
TRBV29-1	12	NA	TRBJ1-4	few	CSGLGRGEKLFF	TGCAGCGGCTTGGGCCGGGGTGAAAAACTGTTTTTT
TRBV2	15	TRBD2	TRBJ2-2	NA	CASSTTSVNTGELFF	TGTGCCAGCAGTACGACTAGCGTTAACACCGGGGAGCTGTTTTTT
TRBV5-8	13	NA	TRBJ1-5	few	CASSLIGNQPQHF	TGTGCCAGCAGCTTGATAGGGAATCAGCCCCAGCATTTT
TRBV28	16	TRBD2	TRBJ2-1	NA	CASSSQGLAGDDEQFF	TGTGCCAGCAGCTCCCAAGGACTAGCGGGGGATGATGAGCAGTTCTTC
TRBV6-5	13	TRBD1	TRBJ1-2	few	CASSYGTGAGYTF	TGTGCCAGCAGTTACGGGACAGGGGCTGGCTACACCTTC
TRBV5-4	15	TRBD1	TRBJ2-2	NA	CASSPRQGTAGELFF	TGTGCCAGCAGCCCCAGACAGGGGACGGCCGGGGAGCTGTTTTTT
TRBV4-1	19	NA	TRBJ1-1	few	CASSQDRAAGNPSNTEAFF	TGCGCCAGCAGCCAAGACCGTGCCGCAGGGAACCCTTCGAACACTGAAGCTTTCTTT